Listed below are T cell receptor beta chains from one sample, sequenced in a study of Ad26.COV2.S vaccination and SARS-CoV-2 variants. Assay: immunoSEQ multiplex PCR; the TCRdb copy retains only in-frame clones and omits some. There are some 270,000 clones in the sample; around nine tenths occur only once, and just under 3% lies in the top ten. The sequenced sample was peripheral blood, obtained in a trial of Ad26.COV2.S vaccine versus placebo. The receptors shown here come from a person aged 18-65 years who received the Ad26.COV2.S COVID-19 vaccine or a placebo. The CDR3 runs from the conserved cysteine through the conserved F or W. Fields, in order: D gene, clone size, J gene, V gene, CDR3 DNA, CDR3 protein. A D gene is named only where the DNA matches it firmly. A row's size may be missing; if present it is once, few, many or a size class.

TRBD2,-,TRBJ2-2,TRBV11-2,TGTGCCAGCAGCTTAGATGGGGTTCAGGTACTAGCGGGAGCGAACGGGGAGCTGTTTTTT,CASSLDGVQVLAGANGELFF
TRBD1,-,TRBJ1-4,TRBV10-3,TGTGCCTCCTCACGGGGACAGATGAATGAAAAACTGTTTTTT,CASSRGQMNEKLFF
-,once,TRBJ2-2,TRBV5-1,TGCGCCAGCAGCTTGGTAGCACTCACCGGGGAGCTGTTTTTT,CASSLVALTGELFF
-,-,TRBJ2-3,TRBV19,TGTGCCAGTAGTATCCGGGGGCAGCGCAGACCCAGCACAGATACGCAGTATTTT,CASSIRGQRRPSTDTQYF
-,-,TRBJ2-5,TRBV24-1,TGTGCCACCAGTGAAGGGAGCCAAGAGACCCAGTACTTC,CATSEGSQETQYF
-,-,TRBJ1-3,TRBV6-1,TGTGCCAGCAGTGAATTCCTGGGGACTTCCGGAAACACCATATATTTT,CASSEFLGTSGNTIYF
TRBD2,-,TRBJ2-2,TRBV3-1/TRBV3-2,TGTGCCAGCAGCCAATTTTGGACTAGCGGGGGGGCGAACACCGGGGAGCTGTTTTTT,CASSQFWTSGGANTGELFF
-,once,TRBJ2-5,TRBV19,TGTGCCAGTAGTACACCCGGGGTGACCCAGCAAGAGACCCAGTACTTC,CASSTPGVTQQETQYF
TRBD1,-,TRBJ2-7,TRBV6-5,TGTGCCAGCAGTTACTCGGCAGGGGGCTTAACCTACGAGCAGTACTTC,CASSYSAGGLTYEQYF
-,-,TRBJ1-5,TRBV30,TGTGCCTGGAGTGACAGCGTTAATCAGCCCCAGCATTTT,CAWSDSVNQPQHF
-,-,TRBJ1-1,TRBV6-5,TGTGCCAGCAGTTACAAGGACCAGAACACTGAAGCTTTCTTT,CASSYKDQNTEAFF
-,-,TRBJ2-1,TRBV2,TGTGCCAGCAGTGAATTTAGCGGCTCCTACAATGAGCAGTTCTTC,CASSEFSGSYNEQFF
TRBD2,-,TRBJ2-3,TRBV5-1,TGCGCCAGCAGCTTGGCCCCACTAGCGGGCACAGATACGCAGTATTTT,CASSLAPLAGTDTQYF
TRBD2,-,TRBJ2-1,TRBV3-1/TRBV3-2,TGTGCCAGCAGCCTTAGCGGGTCCTACAATGAGCAGTTCTTC,CASSLSGSYNEQFF
TRBD1,-,TRBJ2-2,TRBV15,TGTGCCACCAGCAGAGGGACAGGGGGTACCGGGGAGCTGTTTTTT,CATSRGTGGTGELFF
-,-,TRBJ1-2,TRBV5-1,TGCGCCAGCAGCTTTGAACCCGTGAAACCTCCAAATGGCTACACCTTC,CASSFEPVKPPNGYTF
-,-,TRBJ1-2,TRBV9,TGTGCCAGCAGCGTAGGGGGAGGAAACTATGGCTACACCTTC,CASSVGGGNYGYTF
TRBD2,-,TRBJ2-1,TRBV10-3,TGTGCCATCAGTATGACGGGGGGGCCTGGCAATGAGCAGTTCTTC,CAISMTGGPGNEQFF
-,-,TRBJ2-1,TRBV9,TGTGCCAGCAGCTACAACACAGGGAGCTCCTACAATGAGCAGTTCTTC,CASSYNTGSSYNEQFF
-,-,TRBJ2-2,TRBV12-3/TRBV12-4,TGTGCCAGCAGCGAAACTTTGGAGCTGTTTTTT,CASSETLELFF
-,once,TRBJ1-6,TRBV12-3/TRBV12-4,TGTGCCAGCAGTTTTATTAAGGATTCACCCCTCCACTTT,CASSFIKDSPLHF
-,-,TRBJ1-1,TRBV5-5,TGTGCCAGCAGCTCGGGGTCGAAGGGGCAGACTGAAGCTTTCTTT,CASSSGSKGQTEAFF
-,-,TRBJ2-3,TRBV11-2,TGTGCCAGCAGCTCCCAGAGGACAGATACGCAGTATTTT,CASSSQRTDTQYF
-,-,TRBJ2-6,TRBV7-8,TGTGCCAGCAGCTTATCAGGGGTGTCTGGGGCCAACGTCCTGACTTTC,CASSLSGVSGANVLTF
TRBD2,-,TRBJ2-1,TRBV18,TGTGCCAGCTCACCCCAGACTAGCGTGAACAATGAGCAGTTCTTC,CASSPQTSVNNEQFF
-,-,TRBJ2-2,TRBV4-3,TGCGCCAGCAGCCTCGATGCAAGGAACACCGGGGAGCTGTTTTTT,CASSLDARNTGELFF
TRBD2,once,TRBJ2-7,TRBV30,TGTGCCTGGAGTCTTTTCTCTAGCGGGGGCTCCTACGAGCAGTACTTC,CAWSLFSSGGSYEQYF
-,few,TRBJ1-3,TRBV11-1,TGTGCCAGCAGCCCTTCAGGAAACACCATATATTTT,CASSPSGNTIYF
TRBD1,-,TRBJ1-2,TRBV6-5,TGTGCCAGCAGTTACTCACTGACCGGGACAGGGAGGGACTACACCTTC,CASSYSLTGTGRDYTF
-,-,TRBJ1-3,TRBV10-3,TGTGCCATCAGTGAGTCGACTCCCAGGGTCGCAGGAAACACCATATATTTT,CAISESTPRVAGNTIYF
TRBD1,-,TRBJ2-1,TRBV2,TGTGCCAGCAGCGCGACGGACAGGAGCCAGTTCTTC,CASSATDRSQFF
TRBD1,-,TRBJ2-5,TRBV4-2,TGTGCCAGCAGCCAATCCCCAGGGGGAGTGGGAGAAGAGACCCAGTACTTC,CASSQSPGGVGEETQYF
-,-,TRBJ2-3,TRBV11-3,TGTGCCAGCAGCTTGGGGTCAGATACGCAGTATTTT,CASSLGSDTQYF
-,-,TRBJ2-3,TRBV7-8,TGTGCCAGCAGCTTAGAAAGATCTAGCACAGATACGCAGTATTTT,CASSLERSSTDTQYF
-,-,TRBJ1-2,TRBV29-1,TGCAGCGCCCAGGGAGATTATGGCTACACCTTC,CSAQGDYGYTF
-,-,TRBJ2-1,TRBV29-1,TGCAGCGTTGAAACTAGTAGGGACAATGAGCAGTTCTTC,CSVETSRDNEQFF
TRBD1,once,TRBJ2-5,TRBV18,TGTGCCAGCTCACCCCAAACAGGGGGAGTTTCAGAGACCCAGTACTTC,CASSPQTGGVSETQYF
-,-,TRBJ1-6,TRBV6-6,TGTGCCAGCAGTCCTGGCCCCTATAATTCACCCCTCCACTTT,CASSPGPYNSPLHF
-,once,TRBJ2-7,TRBV6-5,TGTGCCAGCAGTTCTGGAGGACAGTCCTACGAGCAGTACTTC,CASSSGGQSYEQYF
TRBD1,once,TRBJ2-1,TRBV12-5,TGTGCTAGTGGTTTGGGACAGGGGGGCTACAATGAGCAGTTCTTC,CASGLGQGGYNEQFF
-,-,TRBJ2-2,TRBV9,TGTGCCAGCAGCAACACCGGGGAGCTGTTTTTT,CASSNTGELFF
TRBD2,few,TRBJ2-7,TRBV30,TGTGCCTGGAGTCCGGGGGGGCCGGGAAGGCAGTACTTC,CAWSPGGPGRQYF
-,few,TRBJ2-1,TRBV7-2,TGTGCCAGCAGCTTTGATTCGAGCTCCTACAATGAGCAGTTCTTC,CASSFDSSSYNEQFF
TRBD1,once,TRBJ2-1,TRBV5-8,TGTGCCAGCAGCTGGAAGACAGGGAAAAATGAGCAGTTCTTC,CASSWKTGKNEQFF
-,-,TRBJ2-3,TRBV11-2,TGTGCCAGCAGCTCTCGCCCCGGTATCGGCACAGATACGCAGTATTTT,CASSSRPGIGTDTQYF
TRBD1,-,TRBJ1-5,TRBV2,TGTGCCAGCAGCAACAGGGGTTCACAGCCCCAGCATTTT,CASSNRGSQPQHF
-,-,TRBJ2-7,TRBV10-1,TGCGCCAGCAGTGAGGGACAAAACTACGAGCAGTACTTC,CASSEGQNYEQYF
-,once,TRBJ2-5,TRBV18,TGTGCCAGCTCACCCCAACAGGGTCAAGAGACCCAGTACTTC,CASSPQQGQETQYF
-,-,TRBJ2-5,TRBV5-6,TGTGCCAGCAGCTTGGTTATCGGGCCGTACCAAGAGACCCAGTACTTC,CASSLVIGPYQETQYF
TRBD1,-,TRBJ1-3,TRBV5-1,TGCGCCAGCAGCAGTACCGGGACAGGGGCTGGAAACACCATATATTTT,CASSSTGTGAGNTIYF
TRBD2,-,TRBJ2-1,TRBV29-1,TGCAGCGCCGAGCTAGCGGTTTACAATGAGCAGTTCTTC,CSAELAVYNEQFF
TRBD2,-,TRBJ2-1,TRBV4-2,TGTGCCAGCAGCCAAGAGAGCGGGAGGGCCCACAATGAGCAGTTCTTC,CASSQESGRAHNEQFF
-,once,TRBJ1-4,TRBV4-3,TGCGCCAGCAGCCAAAGGACTGTCGGCTACGAAAAACTGTTTTTT,CASSQRTVGYEKLFF
TRBD1,once,TRBJ2-2,TRBV24-1,TGTGCCATAGGGACAGAAAACACCGGGGAGCTGTTTTTT,CAIGTENTGELFF